The rows below give T cell receptor beta chains drawn from one sample of a study of spatial heterogeneity in lung cancer. TCRdb re-analysed the 5' RACE reads in MiXCR, keeping a single row per CDR3 protein. The table includes 15,000 to 20,000 distinct CDR3 sequences, roughly a fifth detected once. The starting material was PBMCs, obtained at surgery. Receptor source: a female donor with early-stage non-small cell lung cancer. Both conserved end residues are part of each CDR3.

j_gene: TRBJ2-2
v_gene: TRBV7-6
CDR3aa: CASSLAYMRGAEDTGELFF

j_gene: TRBJ1-5
v_gene: TRBV12-3/TRBV12-4
CDR3aa: CASSRRQGYGQPQHF

j_gene: TRBJ2-6
v_gene: TRBV7-2
CDR3aa: CASNPGGAGANVLTF

j_gene: TRBJ2-5
v_gene: TRBV28
CDR3aa: CASSGDSNRITQYF

j_gene: TRBJ2-3
v_gene: TRBV7-2
CDR3aa: CASSIWDSQVGDTQYF

j_gene: TRBJ1-1
v_gene: TRBV5-4
CDR3aa: CASSPGGGRNTEAFF

j_gene: TRBJ2-1
v_gene: TRBV28
CDR3aa: CASSGTGSYNEQFF

j_gene: TRBJ2-1
v_gene: TRBV20-1
CDR3aa: CSASLAGKALGNEQFF

j_gene: TRBJ2-4
v_gene: TRBV6-5
CDR3aa: CASSSPREAKNIQYF

j_gene: TRBJ2-3
v_gene: TRBV12-3/TRBV12-4
CDR3aa: CASSLGGRNTDTQYF

j_gene: TRBJ2-5
v_gene: TRBV5-1
CDR3aa: CASSPGLAGGQGETQYF

j_gene: TRBJ1-3
v_gene: TRBV30
CDR3aa: CAWGVISGNTIYF

j_gene: TRBJ2-1
v_gene: TRBV24-1
CDR3aa: CATRAMGYNEQFF

j_gene: TRBJ2-1
v_gene: TRBV12-3/TRBV12-4
CDR3aa: CASSLGTQEQFF

j_gene: TRBJ2-2
v_gene: TRBV5-4
CDR3aa: CASSLYATNTGELFF

j_gene: TRBJ2-5
v_gene: TRBV20-1
CDR3aa: CSARGIGDGGILQETQYF